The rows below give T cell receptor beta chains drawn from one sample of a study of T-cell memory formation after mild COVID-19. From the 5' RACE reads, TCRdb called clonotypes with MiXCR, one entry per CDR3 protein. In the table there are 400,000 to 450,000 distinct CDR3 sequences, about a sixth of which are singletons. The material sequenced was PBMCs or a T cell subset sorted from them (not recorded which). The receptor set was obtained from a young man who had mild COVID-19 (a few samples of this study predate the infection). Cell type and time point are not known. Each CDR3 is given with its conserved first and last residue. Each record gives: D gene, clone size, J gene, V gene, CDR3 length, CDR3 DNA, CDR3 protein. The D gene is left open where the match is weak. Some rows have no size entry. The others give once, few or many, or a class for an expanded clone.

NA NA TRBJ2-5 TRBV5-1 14 TGCGCCAGCAGCTCAAGGGTGGGCCAAGAGACCCAGTACTTC CASSSRVGQETQYF
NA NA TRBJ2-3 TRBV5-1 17 TGCGCCAGCAGCTTTCGGGCCGGGACACAGGTCACAGATACGCAGTATTTT CASSFRAGTQVTDTQYF
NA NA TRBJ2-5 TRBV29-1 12 TGCAGCGTTGGACTGGAAGGAGAGACCCAGTACTTC CSVGLEGETQYF
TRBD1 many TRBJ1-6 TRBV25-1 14 TGTGCCAGCAGGCGGACAGGGGAATCGTCACCCCTCCACTTT CASRRTGESSPLHF
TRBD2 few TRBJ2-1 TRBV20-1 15 TGCAGTGCTAGTCAGATGGCTAGCGGGGCCAATGAGCAGTTCTTC CSASQMASGANEQFF
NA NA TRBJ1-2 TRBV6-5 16 TGTGCCAGCAGTTACGTTGCAGGGCGGCTAAACTATGGCTACACCTTC CASSYVAGRLNYGYTF
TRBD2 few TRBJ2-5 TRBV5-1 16 TGCGCCAGCAGCTATCGACTAGCGGGACTCCAAGAGACCCAGTACTTC CASSYRLAGLQETQYF
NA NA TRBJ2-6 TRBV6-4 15 TGTGCCAGCAGTGACTCTAACTCTGGGGCCAACGTCCTGACTTTC CASSDSNSGANVLTF
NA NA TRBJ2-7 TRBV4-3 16 TGCGCCAGCAGCCAAGATTTGGACAGAGAGTACTACGAGCAGTACTTC CASSQDLDREYYEQYF
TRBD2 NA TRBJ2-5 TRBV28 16 TGTGCCAGCACCCCCTCTGGGCGGGGGGCTCAAGAGACCCAGTACTTC CASTPSGRGAQETQYF
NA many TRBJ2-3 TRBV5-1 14 TGCGCCAGCAGCTTGGCCTCCGGAGGAGATACGCAGTATTTT CASSLASGGDTQYF
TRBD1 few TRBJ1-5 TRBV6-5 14 TGTGCCAGCGGTCGACAGGGATCCTATCAGCCCCAGCATTTT CASGRQGSYQPQHF
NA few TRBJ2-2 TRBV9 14 TGTGCCAGCAGCGCACCTAGTTCCGCCGGGGAGCTGTTTTTT CASSAPSSAGELFF
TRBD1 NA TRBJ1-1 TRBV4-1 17 TGCGCCAGCAGCCAAGGACAGGGGGAATACATGAACACTGAAGCTTTCTTT CASSQGQGEYMNTEAFF
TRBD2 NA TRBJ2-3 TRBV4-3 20 TGCGCCAGCAGCCAAGGCGAGGGGACCTTGCCGACTAGCGACACAGATACGCAGTATTTT CASSQGEGTLPTSDTDTQYF
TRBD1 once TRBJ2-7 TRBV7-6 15 TGTGCCAGCAGCCGCCTTCCGGGACAGGATTACGAGCAGTACTTC CASSRLPGQDYEQYF
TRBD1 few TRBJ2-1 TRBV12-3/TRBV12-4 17 TGTGCCAGCAGTTTGGTCGGGACAGGGGCTGGCTACAATGAGCAGTTCTTC CASSLVGTGAGYNEQFF
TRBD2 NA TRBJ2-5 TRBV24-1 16 TGTGCCACCAGTGATCGGATAGCGGGGGGGCTAGAGACCCAGTACTTC CATSDRIAGGLETQYF
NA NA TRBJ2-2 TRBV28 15 TGTGCCAGCAGTTCACAGGGTAGATACACCGGGGAGCTGTTTTTT CASSSQGRYTGELFF
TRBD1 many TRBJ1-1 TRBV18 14 TGTGCCAGCTCACTTGGGACAGCCCTCACTGAAGCTTTCTTT CASSLGTALTEAFF
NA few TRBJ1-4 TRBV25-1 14 TGTGCCAGCAGACCAGGGGCGGGGGATGAAAAACTGTTTTTT CASRPGAGDEKLFF
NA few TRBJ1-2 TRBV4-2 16 TGTGCCAGCAGCCAAGAGATCCCCCCGGGAAACTATGGCTACACCTTC CASSQEIPPGNYGYTF
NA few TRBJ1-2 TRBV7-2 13 TGTGCCAGCAGCTTAGCGCAGGGAAGTGGCTACACCTTC CASSLAQGSGYTF
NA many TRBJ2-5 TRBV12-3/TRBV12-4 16 TGTGCCAGCAGTTTGCCCCTCGCGTCAGCTGGAGAGACCCAGTACTTC CASSLPLASAGETQYF
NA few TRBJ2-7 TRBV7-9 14 TGTGCCAGCCGCCAGCAGGGGTCGGGATACGAGCAGTACTTC CASRQQGSGYEQYF